Below are 13 T cell receptor beta chains sequenced from a single sample in a study of cytomegalovirus exposure and HLA in healthy donors. This PCR relied on a set of 60 Vbeta primers and 13 Jbeta primers. Generated by immunoSEQ multiplex PCR, the TCRdb table keeps only in-frame clones and is missing some. Among approximately 110,000 clones listed, approximately 78% were seen once. The sample taken for sequencing was PBMCs. The receptor source for this set is a woman between 40 and 50 years old in good health and CMV-seropositive.

This clone was counted a single time. The chain combines TRBV29-1 with TRBJ1-1; 12 positions match TRBD1. V lost 5 bases and J lost 5; bases outside the gene matches: 3. Germline V gene sequence: CDR1 SQVTM, CDR2 ANQGSEA. The CDR3 runs 13 residues. Here the CDR3 reads CSVPGQGATEAFF. The CDR3 nucleotides are TGCAGCGTTCCGGGACAGGGGGCTACTGAAGCTTTCTTT.

The CDR3 here is CASSEDLGGTGEGYTF. The CDR3 nucleotides are TGTGCCAGCAGTGAAGATTTAGGTGGGACAGGGGAAGGCTACACCTTC. The chain carries TRBV2 and TRBJ1-2; 10 nucleotides align to TRBD1. CDR1 is SNHLY and CDR2 is FYNNEI in the germline V gene. The CDR3 is 16 amino acids. V gave up 1 base and J gave up 8 bases; unmatched junction bases: 10.

This clone was detected only a few times. The CDR3 here is CASSPGQGGYTGELFF. CDR3 nucleotides: TGCGCCAGCAGCCCAGGACAGGGGGGGTACACCGGGGAGCTGTTTTTT. The V and J genes are TRBV5-1 and TRBJ2-2; 10 positions match TRBD1. There are 16 residues in the CDR3. Germline assignment: CDR1 SGHRS and CDR2 YFSETQ. Trimming cost V 4 bases and J 3 bases; bases outside gene matches: 6.

The gene calls are TRBV9 and TRBJ2-5; 10 bases are shared with TRBD2. This CDR3 is built from 15 residues. CDR1 SGDLS and CDR2 YYNGEE come from the germline V gene. V lost 2 bases to trimming and J lost 2 bases; unmatched junction nucleotides: 3. The CDR3 bases are TGTGCCAGCAGCGTGCAAGCGGGGGGGCAAGAGACCCAGTACTTC. This sequence encodes CASSVQAGGQETQYF.

CDR3 sequence (DNA): TGTGCCAGCAGCTTAGGATCAGGGTCTATGGGCTACACCTTC. Residues: CASSLGSGSMGYTF. The gene calls are TRBV7-9 and TRBJ1-2, with a possible D match to TRBD1 (5 bases). The CDR3 extends over 14 amino acids. V lost 1 base and J 8 bases, leaving 14 bases between the germline ends. Looked up from germline, CDR1 is SEHNR and CDR2 is FQNEAQ (reference sequence). The whole variable domain, filled in from reference TRBV7-9 and TRBJ1-2, reads DTGVSQNPRHKITKRGQNVTFRCDPISEHNRLYWYRQTLGQGPEFLTYFQNEAQLEKSRLLSDRFSAERPKGSFSTLEIQRTEQGDSAMYLCASSLGSGSMGYTFGSGTRLTVV.

The chain is built from TRBV7-2 and TRBJ1-1, with TRBD1 matching 10 bases. Per the germline V gene, CDR1 is SGHTA and CDR2 is FQGNSA. This CDR3 has 12 amino acids. V trimming: 4 bases; J trimming: 12 bases; junction bases outside the gene matches: 5. The CDR3 DNA reads TGTGCCAGCAGCTCCCGGGACAGGGGTACTTTCTTT. The encoded protein is CASSSRDRGTFF.

J is TRBJ1-4 and V is TRBV7-9; a possible D gene is TRBD1 (6 bases). CDR1 and CDR2 (germline): SEHNR, FQNEAQ (reference sequence). With 3 bases removed from V and 6 bases from J, the gap between germline ends came to 11 bases. The CDR3 is 14 amino acids. The CDR3 bases are TGTGCCAGCAGCTTCAGGGGCCTGGATGAAAAACTGTTTTTT. Translating gives CASSFRGLDEKLFF.

The chain uses TRBV4-1 and TRBJ2-7, with 8 bases fitting TRBD1. CDR1 and CDR2 (germline): MGHRA, YSYEKL. There are 17 residues in the CDR3. V lost 0 bases and J lost 3; bases outside the gene matches: 10. The CDR3 DNA sequence: TGCGCCAGCAGCCAAGAGACTAAGACAGGGGAAGTCTACGAGCAGTACTTC. Protein product: CASSQETKTGEVYEQYF.

The J gene is TRBJ1-1, the V gene TRBV6-1, with 8 bases identical to TRBD1. Per germline, CDR1 MNHNS and CDR2 SASEGT. Trimming cost V 4 bases and J 6 bases; bases outside gene matches: 7. The CDR3 totals 14 residues. The CDR3 DNA sequence: TGTGCCAGCAGTGCTAACAGGGGGTGGCCTGAAGCTTTCTTT. Residues: CASSANRGWPEAFF.

This clone came up a few times. The chain has TRBV29-1 and TRBJ1-1; unclear D gene. The CDR3 is 11 amino acids. Germline loops: CDR1 SQVTM, CDR2 ANQGSEA. Trimming removed 5 bases from V and 6 bases from J, with 10 bases in between. The CDR3 coding sequence is TGCAGCGTTTCGGGGATGGCTGAAGCTTTCTTT. As protein: CSVSGMAEAFF. Supplemented by reference TRBV29-1 and TRBJ1-1, the full variable domain reads SAVISQKPSRDICQRGTSLTIQCQVDSQVTMMFWYRQQPGQSLTLIATANQGSEATYESGFVIDKFPISRPNLTFSTLTVSNMSPEDSSIYLCSVSGMAEAFFGQGTRLTVV.

V usage is TRBV18 and J usage is TRBJ1-5; D is uncertain. CDR1 is KGHSH, CDR2 LQKENI, per germline. The CDR3 sequence is 14 residues long. Trimming left V 2 bases short and J 2 bases short, with 7 bases between. In DNA, the CDR3 is TGTGCCAGCTCACCAGGGGAGGGCAATCAGCCCCAGCATTTT. Translating it yields CASSPGEGNQPQHF.

The sample holds one count of this clone. The genes are TRBV2 and TRBJ2-5, with D possibly TRBD1 on 6 matching bases. Germline CDR1 SNHLY, CDR2 FYNNEI. CDR3 size: 13 residues. The ends were cut back, 8 bases at V and 3 bases at J, with 13 bases in the middle. CDR3 sequence (DNA): TGTGCCAGCGGTATAGGGGGAAAAGAGACCCAGTACTTC. Its translation: CASGIGGKETQYF.

The V and J genes are TRBV27 and TRBJ1-1; 7 bases are shared with TRBD1. Germline loops: CDR1 MNHEY, CDR2 SMNVEV (reference sequence). V lost 7 bases and J lost 4; bases outside the gene matches: 9. CDR3 length equals 14 residues. The CDR3 bases are TGTGCCAGCACCGCTCAGGGGGACGGCACTGAAGCTTTCTTT. It specifies CASTAQGDGTEAFF.